This TCR beta chain appears in the sequencing data of a study of T cells in Graves' hyperthyroidism and ophthalmopathy. Many counts were recorded for this clonotype. There were TCR beta CDR3 regions amplified from RNA transcripts. An initial round of RT-PCR targeting the TCR CDR3 relied on the HTBI primer set. Each CDR3 protein gets one entry after TCRdb re-called the multiplex PCR reads with MiXCR. The table lists about 500,000 distinct CDR3 sequences, under 20% of them singletons. Ophthalmopathy patients had Clinical Activity Score at least 3, NOSPECS grade at least 4, duration under 3 months. Clinicians diagnosed patients from clinical symptoms, serum thyroxine and TRAb, thyroid ultrasound and orbital computed tomography. Out of 10 ml of fresh peripheral blood came the PBMCs. The CDR3 extends over 14 amino acids. V lost 0 bases, J lost 5 bases, and 10 bases lay in between. Per germline, CDR1 MNHEY and CDR2 SMNVEV (reference sequence).

This chain joins TRBV27 and TRBJ1-1; D unclear. This TCR came from a woman younger than 35 with Graves' ophthalmopathy. Sample: blood. Here the CDR3 reads CASSLSPGGTEAFF. For the CDR3, the DNA is TGTGCCAGCAGTTTATCGCCGGGAGGAACTGAAGCTTTCTTT.